What follows are 25 T cell receptor beta chains derived from one specimen sequenced in a study of preoperative IRX-2 immunotherapy in early breast cancer. Here immunoSEQ multiplex PCR was the method, and the copy in TCRdb shows in-frame clones only, minus some. The sample has about 98,000 clones; 75% to 90% are singletons. The treatment is: preoperative locoregional IRX-2 cytokine immunotherapy. The sample consisted of tumor tissue, taken after IRX-2 immunotherapy. These receptors came from a human donor with breast cancer.

The V and J genes are TRBV28 and TRBJ2-7, with D unclear. The CDR3 extends over 13 amino acids. The germline gives CDR1 MDHEN, CDR2 SYDVKM. Deletions cut 6 bases from V and 4 bases from J, with 13 bases between. The CDR3 DNA reads TGTGCCAGCAGCGTCACGGATGTGTACGAGCAGTACTTC. Translating it yields CASSVTDVYEQYF.

The chain is built from TRBV14 and TRBJ1-5; D is ambiguous. CDR1 and CDR2 (germline): SGHDN, FVKESK. The CDR3 totals 13 residues. V gave up 3 bases and J gave up 3 bases, with 6 bases separating them. The CDR3 sequence is CASSQGYNQPQHF. CDR3 DNA: TGTGCCAGCAGCCAGGGTTACAATCAGCCCCAGCATTTT.

The CDR3 DNA sequence: TGTGCCTGGCTACCGGGACAGGCGTCCTACGAGCAGTACTTC. Amino acid sequence: CAWLPGQASYEQYF. The V and J genes are TRBV30 and TRBJ2-7; 8 bases align to TRBD1. The CDR3 is 14 amino acids. Trimming removed 5 bases from V and 1 base from J; junction bases left unmatched: 7. The germline gives CDR1 GTSNPN, CDR2 SVGIG (reference sequence).

This clone was found a few times. The chain uses TRBV15 and TRBJ1-2, with a weak D call TRBD1 (5 bases). The ends were cut back, 0 bases at V and 8 bases at J, with 13 bases in the middle. The CDR3 sequence is 14 residues long. Looked up from germline, CDR1 is LNHNV and CDR2 is YYDKDF (reference sequence). The CDR3 protein is CATSRDNQGIGYTF. CDR3 nucleotides: TGTGCCACCAGCAGAGATAACCAGGGTATCGGCTACACCTTC.

This chain links TRBV7-1 with TRBJ1-2, with a tentative D call TRBD1 (5 bases). TRBV7-1 is identified as an open reading frame with a role that is uncertain. V was clipped by 5 bases and J by 4 bases, with 11 bases between them. CDR3 length equals 13 residues. CDR3 nucleotides: TGTGCCAGCAGCCCGGGACCCGGCTATGGCTACACCTTC. It is translated as CASSPGPGYGYTF.

The chain links TRBV7-1 to TRBJ1-2; the D gene is possibly TRBD1 (6 bases). TRBV7-1 is an open reading frame whose function is uncertain. CDR3 length equals 15 residues. The germline V and J ends were trimmed by 4 bases and 2 bases, with 14 bases remaining between them. The CDR3 DNA is TGTGCCAGCAGCTTTTCGGGGGCGCGGAACTATGGCTACACCTTC. The encoded protein is CASSFSGARNYGYTF.

The chain employs TRBV10-2 and TRBJ1-5; tentatively, D is TRBD1 (6 bases). Looked up from germline, CDR1 is WSHSY and CDR2 is SAAADI. The CDR3 length is 13 residues. V lost 9 bases, J lost 3 bases, and 12 bases lay in between. CDR3 amino acids: CASQRDNNQPQHF. The CDR3 region has the DNA TGCGCCAGTCAGAGGGACAACAATCAGCCCCAGCATTTT.

V is TRBV5-1 and J is TRBJ1-2; 8 positions match TRBD1. Per germline, CDR1 SGHRS and CDR2 YFSETQ. After removal of 0 bases from V and 7 bases from J, the junction contained 5 bases not matched to a gene. The CDR3 consists of 14 residues. CDR3 sequence (DNA): TGCGCCAGCAGCTTGGACAGGACAGGGCGTGGCTACACCTTC. Protein product: CASSLDRTGRGYTF.

This clone appeared once. The chain is built from TRBV28 and TRBJ1-1; TRBD1 is a possible D gene (5 bases). The ends were cut back, 6 bases at V and 5 bases at J, with 13 bases in the middle. Germline V CDR1 and CDR2: MDHEN, SYDVKM. CDR3 length: 13 amino acids. For the CDR3, the DNA is TGTGCCAGCAGCCCAAGCCAGGGAACTGAAGCTTTCTTT. Translating it yields CASSPSQGTEAFF.

This clone has only a few counts. This chain joins TRBV12-5 and TRBJ1-3; no clear D. This CDR3 contains 13 residues. V was pared by 3 bases and J by 2 bases, with 5 bases between. In germline, CDR1 is LGHNT, CDR2 FRNRAP. In DNA, the CDR3 is TGTGCTAGTGGTTTTCGGGCTGGAAACACCATATATTTT. It is translated as CASGFRAGNTIYF.

The chain combines TRBV19 with TRBJ2-1, with a weak D call TRBD2 (5 bases). The CDR3 length is 15 residues. Trimming cost V 5 bases and J 5 bases, with 16 bases left between them. CDR1 is LNHDA and CDR2 is SQIVND in the germline V gene (reference sequence). Written as DNA, the CDR3 is TGTGCCAGTAGTGGGGAGAGATCGTCCGACAATGAGCAGTTCTTC. It encodes CASSGERSSDNEQFF.

A remark on this clone: Its ends do not fully match the called genes, so a read error is possible. J is TRBJ2-1 and V is TRBV6-8, with D perhaps TRBD2 (6 bases). This CDR3 region has 17 residues. Germline-derived CDR1 and CDR2 are MNHGY and SAAAGT. The chain's CDR3 is CASSYYVGGISYNEQFF. DNA for the CDR3: TGTGCCAGCAGCTACTACGTGGGAGGTATCTCCTACAATGAGCAGTTCTTC.

The chain uses TRBV7-6 and TRBJ2-1; 7 nucleotides align to TRBD1. The germline CDR1 and CDR2 sequences are SGHVS and FNYEAQ. The CDR3 totals 14 residues. The ends lost 2 bases at V and 6 bases at J; junction bases unmatched: 4. The DNA of the CDR3 is TGTGCCAGCAGCTTATTAGGGGGCTTCAATGAGCAGTTCTTC. Residues: CASSLLGGFNEQFF.

This chain joins TRBV6-8 and TRBJ2-7; 11 bases fit TRBD1. The CDR3 extends over 15 amino acids. V shed 2 bases and J 2 bases; nucleotides not matched to a gene: 2. Per the germline V gene, CDR1 is MNHGY and CDR2 is SAAAGT. DNA for the CDR3: TGTGCCAGCAGTTACCGGGACAGGGGGACCTACGAGCAGTACTTC. It codes for CASSYRDRGTYEQYF.

This chain connects TRBV6-8 to TRBJ1-5; D possibly corresponds to TRBD1 (6 bases). The germline V gene has CDR1 MNHGY and CDR2 SAAAGT. The CDR3 runs 15 residues. V was trimmed by 10 bases and J by 2 bases, leaving 18 bases between them. The CDR3 DNA is TGTGCCACCTTAACCGGGGGGCTAGGCAATCAGCCCCAGCATTTT. Amino acid sequence: CATLTGGLGNQPQHF.

The gene calls are TRBV18 and TRBJ1-6; no reliable D call. The CDR3 consists of 15 residues. V dropped 3 bases and J dropped 6 bases, with 12 bases sitting between them. Germline CDR1 is KGHSH and CDR2 is LQKENI. This chain's CDR3 is CASSPEKLSNSPLHF. DNA of the CDR3: TGTGCCAGCTCACCGGAGAAGTTGAGTAATTCACCCCTCCACTTT.

This sequence joins TRBV6-8 and TRBJ2-2; D gene ambiguous. The germline CDR1 and CDR2 sequences are MNHGY and SAAAGT. The CDR3 is 13 amino acids. V gave up 2 bases and J gave up 2 bases, with 3 bases separating them. CDR3 loop: CASSYTNTGELFF. The CDR3 DNA is TGTGCCAGCAGTTACACTAACACCGGGGAGCTGTTTTTT.

The V call is TRBV29-1, the J call TRBJ1-2, with unresolved D. The CDR3 loop spans 14 amino acids. Trimming removed 4 bases from V and 3 bases from J, with 15 bases in between. Germline CDR1 reads SQVTM; CDR2 reads ANQGSEA. CDR3 amino acids: CSVVPATIDYGYTF. CDR3 DNA sequence: TGCAGCGTTGTTCCGGCGACGATTGACTATGGCTACACCTTC.

The rearrangement uses TRBV19 and TRBJ2-3, with a possible D match to TRBD1 (5 bases). Trimming cost V 2 bases and J 4 bases, with 10 bases left between them. From germline, CDR1 is LNHDA and CDR2 SQIVND (reference sequence). This CDR3 is built from 14 residues. The CDR3 DNA sequence: TGTGCCAGTAGTATATTGACAGTAGCAGATACGCAGTATTTT. This codes for CASSILTVADTQYF.

This clone occurred a few times. V and J are TRBV30 and TRBJ1-6; D unresolved. This CDR3 region has 13 residues. V was trimmed by 5 bases and J by 7 bases, leaving 12 bases between them. The germline CDR1 and CDR2 sequences are GTSNPN and SVGIG (reference sequence). DNA of the CDR3: TGTGCCTGGGATGGCCCGGGGAATTCACCCCTCCACTTT. Protein sequence: CAWDGPGNSPLHF.

V gene TRBV30 combines with J gene TRBJ2-3; TRBD1 agrees at 8 bases. Germline trimming cut 8 bases from V and 0 bases from J; bases unmatched to any gene: 1. This CDR3 is built from 12 residues. Germline assignment: CDR1 GTSNPN and CDR2 SVGIG (reference sequence). The CDR3 protein is CARDRSTDTQYF. The CDR3, as DNA: TGTGCCAGGGACAGGAGCACAGATACGCAGTATTTT. The entire variable domain, with the rest obtained from reference TRBV30 and TRBJ2-3, is as follows: SQTIHQWPATLVQPVGSPLSLECTVEGTSNPNLYWYRQAAGRGLQLLFYSVGIGQISSEVPQNLSASRPQDRQFILSSKKLLLSDSGFYLCARDRSTDTQYFGPGTRLTVL.

The rearrangement joins TRBV11-3 to TRBJ1-3, with no clear D. V was shortened by 3 bases and J by 1 base, with 7 bases between the two germline ends. The CDR3 is 14 amino acids. Germline V gene lookup returns CDR1 SGHNT and CDR2 YENEEA. CDR3 sequence: CASSFGTSGNTIYF. CDR3 sequence (DNA): TGTGCCAGCAGCTTCGGTACTTCTGGAAACACCATATATTTT. The whole variable domain, remainder taken from reference TRBV11-3 and TRBJ1-3, is EAGVVQSPRYKIIEKKQPVAFWCNPISGHNTLYWYLQNLGQGPELLIRYENEEAVDDSQLPKDRFSAERLKGVDSTLKIQPAELGDSAVYLCASSFGTSGNTIYFGEGSWLTVV.

This rearrangement joins TRBV27 to TRBJ1-1; a weak D match, TRBD1 (5 bases). Trimming removed 6 bases at V and 5 bases at J, with 13 bases between. Germline V gives CDR1 MNHEY, CDR2 SMNVEV (reference sequence). CDR3 size: 13 residues. The CDR3: CASRRRGGTEAFF. CDR3 nucleotide sequence: TGTGCCAGCAGGCGTCGGGGGGGAACTGAAGCTTTCTTT.

The chain joins TRBV6-7 to TRBJ2-1; D perhaps matches TRBD2 (6 bases). TRBV6-7 is marked as an open reading frame, function uncertain. V was pared by 7 bases and J by 1 base, with 14 bases between. This CDR3 region has 15 residues. The CDR3 reads CASTRELASYNEQFF. The CDR3 DNA reads TGTGCCAGCACCCGGGAACTAGCTTCCTACAATGAGCAGTTCTTC.

The chain has TRBV10-1 and TRBJ2-7; 9 bases align to TRBD1. The germline gives CDR1 WNHNN, CDR2 SYGVQD (reference sequence). The V and J ends lost 0 bases and 1 base, in that order; junction bases with no gene match: 1. CDR3 length: 15 amino acids. This CDR3 is CASSESGTGSYEQYF. The CDR3 coding sequence is TGCGCCAGCAGTGAGTCCGGGACAGGGTCCTACGAGCAGTACTTC.